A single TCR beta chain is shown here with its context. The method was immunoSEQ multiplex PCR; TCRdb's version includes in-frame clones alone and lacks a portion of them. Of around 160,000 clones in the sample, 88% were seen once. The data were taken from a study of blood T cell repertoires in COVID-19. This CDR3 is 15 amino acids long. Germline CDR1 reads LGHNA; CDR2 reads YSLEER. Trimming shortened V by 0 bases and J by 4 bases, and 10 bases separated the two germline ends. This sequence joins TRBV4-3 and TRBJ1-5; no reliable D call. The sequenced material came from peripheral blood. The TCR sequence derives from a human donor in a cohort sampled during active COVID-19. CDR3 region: CASSQDPQRNQPQHF. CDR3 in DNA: TGCGCCAGCAGCCAAGATCCACAGAGAAATCAGCCCCAGCATTTT.